This T cell receptor (beta chain) was found in a study of CD8 T cells in ankylosing spondylitis. MiXCR, run by TCRdb on the 5' RACE reads, gives a single entry per CDR3 protein. The data show over 130,000 distinct CDR3 sequences, roughly 44% seen once. Concerning this clonotype itself: One end of the junction does not line up with germline, which may come from a read error.

This CDR3 has 14 residues. The rearrangement uses TRBV12-3 or TRBV12-4 and TRBJ2-1; D perhaps matches TRBD2 (7 bases). This TCR was recovered from a male donor with ankylosing spondylitis. What was sequenced was synovial fluid, either unsorted or a sorted T cell fraction (not recorded which). CDR3: CASSFYWRGPTLIF. The CDR3, as DNA: TGTGCCAGCAGTTTTTATTGGCGGGGGCCCACGTTGATCTTC.